A selection of T cell receptor beta chains follows, all from one sample in a study of shared clonotypes between healthy human individuals. Measured with immunoSEQ multiplex PCR; TCRdb has only the in-frame clones, and not every one. The sample has about 2.4 million clones, approximately 93% seen once. Sequencing input: naive CD4+ T cells from PBMCs. The receptors were gathered from a man in his late teens or twenties in good health. Some clones in this sample may be carry-over from other donors' samples. Each CDR3 is given without its conserved first and last residue. Fields, in order: V gene, J gene, CDR3 protein.

TRBV29-1,TRBJ2-7,SVKGGIYEQY
TRBV30,TRBJ1-2,AWSWRRGYT
TRBV18,TRBJ2-2,ASSPHRQGIHTGELF
TRBV7-2,TRBJ1-5,ASSLNRGPGQPQH
TRBV7-9,TRBJ1-4,ASSFGPNEKLF
TRBV6-1,TRBJ2-3,ASSVAGATDTQY
TRBV18,TRBJ2-2,ASSPRLGGDKNTGELF
TRBV11-2,TRBJ2-3,ASSVSSGRLPDTQY
TRBV9,TRBJ2-7,ASSVGTGPYEQY
TRBV19,TRBJ1-2,ASSLFGRGPANYGYT
TRBV28,TRBJ1-1,ASSLSSTGANTEAF
TRBV5-1,TRBJ2-3,ASREDVDTQY
TRBV4-1,TRBJ2-6,ASSQNTVSGANVLT
TRBV5-1,TRBJ1-1,ASSEGVRMNTEAF
TRBV10-1,TRBJ2-1,ASPGLAGVGSYNEQF
TRBV29-1,TRBJ2-5,SVGQVLRETQY
TRBV5-1,TRBJ2-1,ASSLLAGVDEQF
TRBV28,TRBJ2-7,ASGVGERSEQY
TRBV6-5,TRBJ2-4,ASSSGTIAKNIQY
TRBV2,TRBJ1-5,ASSDWTVGNQPQH
TRBV9,TRBJ2-5,ASSARGGVQETQY
TRBV4-1,TRBJ1-1,ASGRQMNTEAF
TRBV5-4,TRBJ2-2,ASSYRGGGMNTGELF
TRBV5-1,TRBJ2-3,ASSSPLAFGTDTQY
TRBV9,TRBJ1-1,ASSVVSRGSTEAF
TRBV4-1,TRBJ1-1,ASSQGGYWENTEAF
TRBV28,TRBJ2-2,ASSPQWRTGELF
TRBV6-5,TRBJ1-5,ASRQGGVGNQPQH
TRBV18,TRBJ1-1,ASSPGLGSYTEAF
TRBV19,TRBJ1-1,ASSIDEGVNTEAF
TRBV7-9,TRBJ2-7,ASSQGLAGPYEQY
TRBV7-2,TRBJ2-5,ASSLEAGRAETQY
TRBV5-4,TRBJ2-1,ASSLAARQSYNEQF
TRBV12-5,TRBJ2-1,ASGLGDSGRRQF
TRBV7-3,TRBJ2-7,ASSPTGGEQY
TRBV6-5,TRBJ1-2,ASSYSGNYGYT
TRBV18,TRBJ1-1,ASSSAGGRGAF
TRBV10-3,TRBJ2-2,AISESGTPWELF
TRBV19,TRBJ2-1,ASSLAGFNEQF
TRBV25-1,TRBJ2-1,ASSSASRSYNEQF
TRBV28,TRBJ2-2,ASTLRGTGELF
TRBV4-1,TRBJ1-2,ASSPNLKGAAGYT
TRBV9,TRBJ2-7,ASSVTSGGSSYEQY
TRBV5-1,TRBJ2-1,ASSSMILAGGYNEQF
TRBV27,TRBJ2-5,ASGSTGWETQY
TRBV29-1,TRBJ1-2,SVELRPDGYT
TRBV4-3,TRBJ2-1,ASSQIPPPTRYNEQF
TRBV5-4,TRBJ1-6,ASGSGGSSYNSPLH
TRBV6-5,TRBJ2-7,ASSAPGIPYEQY
TRBV5-1,TRBJ2-1,ASRTSSGPTGNEQF
TRBV29-1,TRBJ2-1,SVDDGIITEQF